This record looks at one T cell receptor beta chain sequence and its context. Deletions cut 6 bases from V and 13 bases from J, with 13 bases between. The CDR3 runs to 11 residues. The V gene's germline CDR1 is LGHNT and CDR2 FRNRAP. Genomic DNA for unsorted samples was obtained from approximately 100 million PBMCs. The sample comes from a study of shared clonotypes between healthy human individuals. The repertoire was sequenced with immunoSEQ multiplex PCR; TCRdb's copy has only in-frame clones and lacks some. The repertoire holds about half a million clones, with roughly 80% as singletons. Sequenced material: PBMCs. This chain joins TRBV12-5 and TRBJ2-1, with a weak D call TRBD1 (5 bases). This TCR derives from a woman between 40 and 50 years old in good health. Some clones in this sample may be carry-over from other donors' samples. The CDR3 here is CASGLLTEQFF. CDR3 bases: TGTGCTAGTGGCCTTCTGACAGAACAGTTCTTC.